This T cell receptor (beta chain) derives from a study of cytomegalovirus exposure and HLA in healthy donors. The study's findings and limits: The study designated 150 or so TCR beta chains cytomegalovirus-associated.

About this clone itself: Its antigen remains unknown.

The germline CDR1 and CDR2 sequences are MDHEN and SYDVKM. The CDR3 has 13 amino acids. V was pared by 4 bases and J by 6 bases, with 12 bases between. The PCR employed 60 Vbeta primers together with 13 Jbeta primers. The table came from immunoSEQ multiplex PCR; TCRdb's copy has only in-frame clones and leaves some out. The data show about 190,000 clones, around 67% seen once. V and J are TRBV28 and TRBJ1-2; D ambiguous. Sample: PBMCs. The receptor's source is a woman aged 25 to 45 in good health and CMV-seropositive. In nucleotides, the CDR3 is TGTGCCAGCAGTTCCTTTCCCGCGAATGGCTACACCTTC. Its protein product is CASSSFPANGYTF.